The clone carrying this T cell receptor (beta chain) appeared many times. The target antigen is unknown. The entry originates in a study of early T cells in non-severe SARS-CoV-2 infection. About the study: Chains from this unsorted whole-blood bulk RNA could not be paired. Overall study results and limits: Anti-spike CD8 responses were favored in VDJdb matching, and private and CD4 specificities were missed.

V lost 6 bases, J lost 3 bases, and 5 bases stayed unmatched. Germline CDR1 is DFQATT and CDR2 is SNEGSKA (reference sequence). This CDR3 has 13 residues. TCRdb re-derived calls from the 5' RACE reads in MiXCR, one entry per CDR3 protein. The sample lists 30,000 to 40,000 distinct CDR3 sequences, less than 7.5% seen once, with around 25% in the top ten. The material sequenced was whole blood, taken at baseline. This sequence joins TRBV20-1 and TRBJ2-5, with 9 bases aligning to TRBD2. The clonotype comes from an adult who was a healthcare worker with PCR-confirmed SARS-CoV-2 infection or an uninfected control (not recorded which). CDR3 residues: CSAPASGEETQYF. CDR3 in DNA: TGCAGTGCACCAGCTAGCGGGGAAGAGACCCAGTACTTC.